This T cell receptor beta chain was captured in a study of T cell clusters in autoimmune cytopenias. Study overall: Per sample, median TRB depth was approximately 47,000 reads, yielding a median 2,350 distinct clonotypes.

One tube held mixed TRB-A and TRB-B primer pools for touch-down PCR. TCRdb reprocessed the multiplex PCR reads and reports one entry per CDR3 protein, with no DNA. The sample table includes roughly 6,100 distinct CDR3 sequences. Each sample's input was 250 ng genomic DNA, about 38,000 genome equivalents. This clonotype shows up as medium-sized by frequency. The CDR3 totals 14 residues. Looked up from germline, CDR1 is MNHEY and CDR2 is SMNVEV (reference sequence). Separately, the same data were catalogued under a study of T cell repertoires in aging, cancer and after chemotherapy. Per that study: Loss of evenness, beyond lost richness, contributed to age-related TCR diversity decline in cancer patients.

The source material was peripheral blood. The chain is built from TRBV27 and TRBJ1-5; checking the TCRdb D call of TRBD1 is not possible without DNA. The origin of this receptor is a human donor in good health. The CDR3 sequence: CASSLLGGRQPQHF.